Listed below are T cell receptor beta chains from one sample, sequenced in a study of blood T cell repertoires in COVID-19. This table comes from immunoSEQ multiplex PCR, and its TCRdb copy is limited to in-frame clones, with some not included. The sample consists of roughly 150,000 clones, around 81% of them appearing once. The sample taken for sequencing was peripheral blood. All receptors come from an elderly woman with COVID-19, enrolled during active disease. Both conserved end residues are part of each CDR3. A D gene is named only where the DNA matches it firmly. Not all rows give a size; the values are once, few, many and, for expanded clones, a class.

CDR3aa: CASSPSGGRGEQYF
CDR3nt: TGTGCCAGCAGCCCTTCCGGGGGGCGGGGCGAGCAGTACTTC
j_gene: TRBJ2-7
len: 14
abundance: few
v_gene: TRBV3-1/TRBV3-2
d_gene: -

CDR3aa: CASSFELAGGSNEQFF
CDR3nt: TGCGCCAGCAGCTTCGAACTAGCGGGAGGTAGCAATGAGCAGTTCTTC
j_gene: TRBJ2-1
len: 16
abundance: -
v_gene: TRBV5-1
d_gene: TRBD2

CDR3aa: CASSVLALTSSYQPQHF
CDR3nt: TGTGCCAGTAGTGTCTTGGCCCTGACAAGCTCCTATCAGCCCCAGCATTTT
j_gene: TRBJ1-5
len: 17
abundance: -
v_gene: TRBV19
d_gene: -

CDR3aa: CASSHGQAYEQYF
CDR3nt: TGTGCCAGCAGTCACGGACAGGCCTACGAGCAGTACTTC
j_gene: TRBJ2-7
len: 13
abundance: -
v_gene: TRBV28
d_gene: TRBD1

CDR3aa: CASRKGFGETQYF
CDR3nt: TGTGCTAGCAGAAAGGGGTTTGGGGAGACCCAGTACTTC
j_gene: TRBJ2-5
len: 13
abundance: -
v_gene: TRBV7-7
d_gene: -

CDR3aa: CASSYGQGTQPQHF
CDR3nt: TGTGCCAGCAGTTACGGACAGGGTACGCAGCCCCAGCATTTT
j_gene: TRBJ1-5
len: 14
abundance: -
v_gene: TRBV6-6
d_gene: TRBD1

CDR3aa: CAISESSGGRSYEQYF
CDR3nt: TGTGCCATCAGTGAGTCTAGCGGGGGCCGCTCCTACGAGCAGTACTTC
j_gene: TRBJ2-7
len: 16
abundance: -
v_gene: TRBV10-3
d_gene: TRBD2

CDR3aa: CASSVNRGLGNTIYF
CDR3nt: TGTGCCAGCAGCGTAAACAGGGGCCTCGGAAACACCATATATTTT
j_gene: TRBJ1-3
len: 15
abundance: -
v_gene: TRBV6-5
d_gene: TRBD1

CDR3aa: CASTPTGENTEAFF
CDR3nt: TGTGCCAGCACCCCGACAGGGGAGAACACTGAAGCTTTCTTT
j_gene: TRBJ1-1
len: 14
abundance: -
v_gene: TRBV9
d_gene: TRBD1

CDR3aa: CARSRGQGVPQEGLREKLFF
CDR3nt: TGTGCCAGAAGTCGAGGCCAGGGCGTACCCCAGGAGGGTTTGCGTGAAAAACTGTTTTTT
j_gene: TRBJ1-4
len: 20
abundance: -
v_gene: TRBV5-3
d_gene: -

CDR3aa: CATRGGPTDTQYF
CDR3nt: TGTGCCACCCGGGGGGGCCCCACAGATACGCAGTATTTT
j_gene: TRBJ2-3
len: 13
abundance: -
v_gene: TRBV7-3
d_gene: TRBD2

CDR3aa: CASTLDRPAVAFF
CDR3nt: TGTGCCAGCACCCTCGACAGGCCCGCCGTAGCTTTCTTT
j_gene: TRBJ1-1
len: 13
abundance: -
v_gene: TRBV12-3/TRBV12-4
d_gene: -

CDR3aa: CASSRQGSLSYNEQFF
CDR3nt: TGTGCCAGTAGTAGACAGGGCTCCCTTTCCTACAATGAGCAGTTCTTC
j_gene: TRBJ2-1
len: 16
abundance: -
v_gene: TRBV19
d_gene: TRBD1

CDR3aa: CASSQSTGGRGPLNEQFF
CDR3nt: TGTGCCAGTAGCCAGTCGACAGGGGGCCGGGGACCGCTCAATGAGCAGTTCTTC
j_gene: TRBJ2-1
len: 18
abundance: -
v_gene: TRBV19
d_gene: TRBD1

CDR3aa: CAISDQGAGEKLFF
CDR3nt: TGTGCCATCAGTGATCAGGGGGCAGGGGAAAAACTGTTTTTT
j_gene: TRBJ1-4
len: 14
abundance: -
v_gene: TRBV10-3
d_gene: TRBD1

CDR3aa: CASSIDARGYYEQYF
CDR3nt: TGTGCCAGTAGTATAGACGCTCGGGGTTATTACGAGCAGTACTTC
j_gene: TRBJ2-7
len: 15
abundance: -
v_gene: TRBV19
d_gene: -

CDR3aa: CASSEQRSSNQPQHF
CDR3nt: TGTGCCAGCAGTGAGCAGAGGAGTAGCAATCAGCCCCAGCATTTT
j_gene: TRBJ1-5
len: 15
abundance: few
v_gene: TRBV2
d_gene: -

CDR3aa: CASSFLGLANTGELFF
CDR3nt: TGCGCCAGCAGCTTTCTGGGACTAGCAAACACCGGGGAGCTGTTTTTT
j_gene: TRBJ2-2
len: 16
abundance: -
v_gene: TRBV5-1
d_gene: TRBD2